These T cell receptor beta chains were read from a single sample in a study of OX40 agonist ivuxolimab in advanced cancers. Here immunoSEQ multiplex PCR was the method, and the copy in TCRdb shows in-frame clones only, minus some. The table records 53,000 or so clones, around 85% of them present only once. Sample: CD4+ or CD8+ T cells sorted from blood, taken in a trial of the OX40 agonist ivuxolimab. These receptors all stem from an adult with an advanced solid tumor such as melanoma, head and neck, liver or kidney cancer. CDR3s include the opening cysteine and the closing phenylalanine or tryptophan. D genes are given only for firm matches. Not all rows give a size; the values are once, few, many and, for expanded clones, a class.

>-|TRBJ1-2|-|TRBV5-6
CASSRDGPYGYTF
TGTGCCAGCAGCCGGGACGGACCATATGGCTACACCTTC
>-|TRBJ2-5|-|TRBV27
CASSLTGWEETQYF
TGTGCCAGCAGTTTAACGGGTTGGGAAGAGACCCAGTACTTC
>once|TRBJ1-5|-|TRBV5-8
CASSLIGVWQPQHF
TGTGCCAGCAGCTTGATAGGGGTTTGGCAGCCCCAGCATTTT
>-|TRBJ2-7|TRBD1|TRBV29-1
CSVPRTGGEQYF
TGCAGCGTACCTAGGACAGGGGGCGAGCAGTACTTC
>once|TRBJ2-4|-|TRBV10-1
CASRTIKNIQYF
TGCGCCAGCAGAACGATAAAAAACATTCAGTACTTC
>-|TRBJ1-6|-|TRBV4-1
CASSQDNRAGLMSPLHF
TGCGCCAGCAGCCAAGATAATAGGGCAGGGTTAATGTCACCCCTCCACTTT
>-|TRBJ2-5|TRBD1|TRBV10-3
CAIRPGQGFAETQYF
TGTGCCATCAGACCGGGACAGGGGTTCGCGGAGACCCAGTACTTC
>-|TRBJ2-1|TRBD2|TRBV5-1
CASSWTSGHNEQFF
TGCGCCAGCAGTTGGACTAGCGGGCACAATGAGCAGTTCTTC
>-|TRBJ2-5|TRBD1|TRBV28
CASTWDRDQETQYF
TGTGCCAGCACTTGGGACAGGGACCAAGAGACCCAGTACTTC
>-|TRBJ2-1|-|TRBV5-6
CASSLGGRNNEQFF
TGTGCCAGCAGCTTGGGGGGCAGGAACAATGAGCAGTTCTTC
>-|TRBJ2-5|-|TRBV2
CASSRGRQETQYF
TGTGCCAGCAGCCGGGGCAGGCAAGAGACCCAGTACTTC
>medium-sized|TRBJ2-2|-|TRBV5-1
CASSHGPTGELFF
TGCGCCAGCAGTCACGGGCCCACCGGGGAGCTGTTTTTT
>once|TRBJ2-3|-|TRBV28
CASSQMITDTQYF
TGTGCCAGCAGTCAGATGATCACAGATACGCAGTATTTT
>-|TRBJ1-5|-|TRBV6-5
CASSYSTGPYQPQHF
TGTGCCAGCAGTTATTCGACGGGCCCCTATCAGCCCCAGCATTTT
>-|TRBJ2-1|-|TRBV19
CASSKAPDRRNEQFF
TGTGCCAGTAGTAAGGCCCCGGACCGGAGAAATGAGCAGTTCTTC
>-|TRBJ2-7|-|TRBV28
CASSSYDRRRPYEQYF
TGTGCCAGCAGTTCCTACGACAGGCGAAGGCCCTACGAGCAGTACTTC
>-|TRBJ1-1|-|TRBV6-5
CASRRGQNTEAFF
TGTGCCAGCCGTCGGGGCCAGAACACTGAAGCTTTCTTT
>-|TRBJ2-1|-|TRBV14
CASSLLDGNEQFF
TGTGCCAGCAGCCTCCTTGACGGGAATGAGCAGTTCTTC
>-|TRBJ2-5|-|TRBV5-4
CASKGSWAGETQYF
TGTGCCAGCAAAGGATCCTGGGCGGGGGAGACCCAGTACTTC